The rows below give T cell receptor beta chains drawn from one sample of a study of blood T cell repertoires in COVID-19. Data came from immunoSEQ multiplex PCR; TCRdb stores just in-frame clones and leaves some out. The sample carries 300,000 to 350,000 clones, roughly 87% recorded once. Sequencing input: peripheral blood. Every receptor here comes from a man aged 25 to 40 with COVID-19, enrolled during active disease. The conserved cysteine and the conserved F or W are not part of the CDR3 here.

v_gene: TRBV4-1; len: 14; j_gene: TRBJ2-6; CDR3aa: ASLDRAEAGANVLT
v_gene: TRBV9; len: 14; j_gene: TRBJ2-6; CDR3aa: ASSVEGAGGANVLT
v_gene: TRBV12-3/TRBV12-4; len: 11; j_gene: TRBJ2-1; CDR3aa: ASIIMGASEQF
v_gene: TRBV4-1; len: 12; j_gene: TRBJ2-2; CDR3aa: ASSLGLTAGELF
v_gene: TRBV5-5; len: 10; j_gene: TRBJ1-2; CDR3aa: ASSPRGAGYT
v_gene: TRBV28; len: 10; j_gene: TRBJ1-1; CDR3aa: ASSLSPSEAF
v_gene: TRBV7-6; len: 14; j_gene: TRBJ2-1; CDR3aa: ASSSLGTGEENEQF
v_gene: TRBV5-1; len: 10; j_gene: TRBJ2-4; CDR3aa: ASSPESGIQY
v_gene: TRBV29-1; len: 12; j_gene: TRBJ2-5; CDR3aa: SAYSFVYQETQY
v_gene: TRBV24-1; len: 13; j_gene: TRBJ2-2; CDR3aa: ATSDEGAGTGELF
v_gene: TRBV24-1; len: 11; j_gene: TRBJ1-5; CDR3aa: ATSETGNQPQH
v_gene: TRBV19; len: 14; j_gene: TRBJ2-3; CDR3aa: ASSIRGSGTTDTQY